This T cell receptor (beta chain) emerged from a study of spatial heterogeneity in lung cancer. Germline CDR1 reads LNHDA; CDR2 reads SQIVND (reference sequence). Trimming removed 1 base from V and 3 bases from J; junction bases left unmatched: 2. The CDR3 totals 14 residues. Each molecule of TCR cDNA was tagged with one unique molecular identifier. TCRdb recomputed calls from the 5' RACE reads with MiXCR, one row per CDR3 protein. The sample consists of about 15,000 distinct CDR3 sequences, just over 3.5% of them appearing once. Time point here: sample taken at primary tumor resection. The donors comprised around 76 untreated early-stage non-small cell lung cancer patients. Whole RNA from tumor, nontumor lung or frozen PBMC was sequenced unsorted. Many counts were recorded for this clonotype. This beta chain represents an off-target read in a library built for alpha chains; its size is of limited meaning.

The specimen comprised normal lung tissue next to the tumor, sampled at surgery. This sequence joins TRBV19 and TRBJ2-5, with 7 bases identical to TRBD1. The clonotype originates from a male donor with early-stage non-small cell lung cancer. CDR3 sequence (DNA): TGTGCCAGTAGTATAGCGGACAGGAAAGAGACCCAGTACTTC. It codes for CASSIADRKETQYF.